The entry that follows covers one TCR beta chain sequence. Its cognate antigen is unknown. MiXCR, run by TCRdb on the RT-PCR reads, gives a single entry per CDR3 protein. Of 430,000 or so distinct CDR3 sequences in the sample, approximately 11% were seen once. This entry is derived from a study of response to subunit inactivated influenza vaccine. Overall study findings and caveats: Authors suggested each seasonal influenza vaccination recruits few new T cells.

CDR1 and CDR2 (germline): SGHDT, YYEEEE. The CDR3 extends over 14 amino acids. V lost 4 bases and J 3 bases, leaving 13 bases between the germline ends. The rearrangement uses TRBV5-6 and TRBJ1-2; a weak D match, TRBD1 (5 bases). Source: PBMCs from blood, taken about 40 days after vaccination. The source of this sequence is a man aged 50 to 60 who received an inactivated influenza vaccine. CDR3 sequence reads: CASSGTGTDYGYTF. Here the CDR3 DNA reads TGTGCCAGCAGCGGAACCGGGACGGACTATGGCTACACCTTC.